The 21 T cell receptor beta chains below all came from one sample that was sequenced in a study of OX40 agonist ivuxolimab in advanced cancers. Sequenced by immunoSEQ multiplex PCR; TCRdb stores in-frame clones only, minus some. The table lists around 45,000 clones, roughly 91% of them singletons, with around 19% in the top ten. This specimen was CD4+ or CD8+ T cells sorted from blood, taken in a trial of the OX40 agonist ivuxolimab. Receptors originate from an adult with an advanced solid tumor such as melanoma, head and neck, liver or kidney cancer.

CDR3: CASSVGRREQYF. DNA of the CDR3: TGTGCCAGTAGTGTCGGCCGACGTGAGCAGTACTTC. This rearrangement joins TRBV19 to TRBJ2-7, with D hard to call. This CDR3 contains 12 residues. V dropped 5 bases and J dropped 7 bases, with 12 bases sitting between them. Per germline, CDR1 LNHDA and CDR2 SQIVND (reference sequence).

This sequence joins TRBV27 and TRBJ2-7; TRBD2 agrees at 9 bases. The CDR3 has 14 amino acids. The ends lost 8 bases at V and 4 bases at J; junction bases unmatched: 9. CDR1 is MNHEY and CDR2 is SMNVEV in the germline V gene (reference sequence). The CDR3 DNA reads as TGTGCCAGCGGGGCGGGAGGGCCTTTATACGAGCAGTACTTC. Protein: CASGAGGPLYEQYF.

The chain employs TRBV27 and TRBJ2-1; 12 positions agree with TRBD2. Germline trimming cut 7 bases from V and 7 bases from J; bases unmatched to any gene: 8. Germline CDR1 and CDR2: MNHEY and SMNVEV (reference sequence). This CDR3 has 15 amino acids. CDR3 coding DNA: TGTGCCAGCATGGTACTAGCGGGAGGTGAAAATGAGCAGTTCTTC. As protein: CASMVLAGGENEQFF.

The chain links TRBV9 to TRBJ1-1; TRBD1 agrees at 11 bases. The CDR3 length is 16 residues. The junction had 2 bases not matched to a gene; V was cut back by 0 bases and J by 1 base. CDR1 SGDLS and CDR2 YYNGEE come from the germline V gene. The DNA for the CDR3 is TGTGCCAGCAGCGTAGGGGACAGGGGGTGGAACACTGAAGCTTTCTTT. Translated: CASSVGDRGWNTEAFF.

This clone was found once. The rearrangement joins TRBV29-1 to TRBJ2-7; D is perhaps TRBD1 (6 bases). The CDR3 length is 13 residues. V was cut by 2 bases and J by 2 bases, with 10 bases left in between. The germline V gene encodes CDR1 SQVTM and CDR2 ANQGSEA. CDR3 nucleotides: TGCAGCGTTGAATTCCGGGACACCTACGAGCAGTACTTC. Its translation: CSVEFRDTYEQYF.

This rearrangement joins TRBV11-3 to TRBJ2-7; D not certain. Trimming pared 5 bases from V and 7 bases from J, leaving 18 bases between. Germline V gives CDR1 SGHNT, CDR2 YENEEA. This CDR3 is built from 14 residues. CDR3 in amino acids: CASSPGRGEREQYF. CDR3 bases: TGTGCCAGCAGCCCGGGCCGTGGGGAAAGAGAGCAGTACTTC.

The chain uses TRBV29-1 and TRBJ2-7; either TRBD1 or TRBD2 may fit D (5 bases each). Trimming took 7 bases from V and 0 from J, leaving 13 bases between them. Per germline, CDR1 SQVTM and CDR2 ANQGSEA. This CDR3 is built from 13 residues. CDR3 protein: CSARGGASYEQYF. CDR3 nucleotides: TGCAGCGCCCGGGGTGGGGCCTCCTACGAGCAGTACTTC.

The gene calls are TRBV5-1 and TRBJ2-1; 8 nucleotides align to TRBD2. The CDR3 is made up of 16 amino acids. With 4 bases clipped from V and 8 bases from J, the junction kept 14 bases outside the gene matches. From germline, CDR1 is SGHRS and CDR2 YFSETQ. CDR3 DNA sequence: TGCGCCAGCAGCCGAGAAACGGGACTAGGAGTGGATGAGCAGTTCTTC. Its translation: CASSRETGLGVDEQFF.

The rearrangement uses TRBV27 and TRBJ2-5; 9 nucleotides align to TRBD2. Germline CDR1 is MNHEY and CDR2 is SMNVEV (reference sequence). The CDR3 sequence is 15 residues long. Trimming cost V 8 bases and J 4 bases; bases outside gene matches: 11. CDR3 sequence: CASGKRLAVLETQYF. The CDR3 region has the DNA TGTGCCAGCGGAAAAAGACTAGCGGTTCTAGAGACCCAGTACTTC.

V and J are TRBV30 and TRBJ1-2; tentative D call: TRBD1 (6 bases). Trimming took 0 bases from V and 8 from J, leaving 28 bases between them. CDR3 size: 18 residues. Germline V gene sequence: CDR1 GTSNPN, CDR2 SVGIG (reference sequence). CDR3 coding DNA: TGTGCCTGGAGTGTACTGGTACCAGGGGCAGTTACATTCTACGGCTACACCTTC. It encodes CAWSVLVPGAVTFYGYTF. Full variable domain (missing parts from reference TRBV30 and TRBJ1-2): SQTIHQWPATLVQPVGSPLSLECTVEGTSNPNLYWYRQAAGRGLQLLFYSVGIGQISSEVPQNLSASRPQDRQFILSSKKLLLSDSGFYLCAWSVLVPGAVTFYGYTFGSGTRLTVV.

CDR3 sequence reads: CASQVREGYGYTF. The CDR3 bases are TGTGCCAGCCAAGTGAGAGAGGGCTATGGCTACACCTTC. The chain carries TRBV27 and TRBJ1-2; no clear D gene. Trimming removed 8 bases from V and 4 bases from J, with 14 bases in between. Germline CDR1 is MNHEY and CDR2 is SMNVEV (reference sequence). The CDR3 loop spans 13 amino acids.

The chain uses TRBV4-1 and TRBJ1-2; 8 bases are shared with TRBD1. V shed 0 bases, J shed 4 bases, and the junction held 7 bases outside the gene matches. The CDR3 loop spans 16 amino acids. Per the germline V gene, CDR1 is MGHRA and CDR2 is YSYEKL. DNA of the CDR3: TGCGCCAGCAGCCAAGATTCAGGGGGCCTCGGCTATGGCTACACCTTC. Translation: CASSQDSGGLGYGYTF.

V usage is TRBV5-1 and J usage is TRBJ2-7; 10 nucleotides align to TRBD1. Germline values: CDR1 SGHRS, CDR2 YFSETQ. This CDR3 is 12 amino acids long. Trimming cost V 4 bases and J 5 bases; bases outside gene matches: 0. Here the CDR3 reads CASSGQGDEQYF. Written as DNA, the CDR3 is TGCGCCAGCAGCGGACAGGGGGACGAGCAGTACTTC.

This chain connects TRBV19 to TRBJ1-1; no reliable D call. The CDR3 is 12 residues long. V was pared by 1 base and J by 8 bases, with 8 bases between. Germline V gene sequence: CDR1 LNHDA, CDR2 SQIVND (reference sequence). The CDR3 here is CASSIVRVEAFF. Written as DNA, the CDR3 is TGTGCCAGTAGTATAGTCCGTGTGGAAGCTTTCTTT. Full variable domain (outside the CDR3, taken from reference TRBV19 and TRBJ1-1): DGGITQSPKYLFRKEGQNVTLSCEQNLNHDAMYWYRQDPGQGLRLIYYSQIVNDFQKGDIAEGYSVSREKKESFPLTVTSAQKNPTAFYLCASSIVRVEAFFGQGTRLTVV.

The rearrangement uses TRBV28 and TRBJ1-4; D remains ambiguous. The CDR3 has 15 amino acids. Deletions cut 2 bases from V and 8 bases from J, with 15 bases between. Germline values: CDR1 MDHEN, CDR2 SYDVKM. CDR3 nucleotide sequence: TGTGCCAGCAGTTTAACCGCCGATTTGGGGGAAAAACTGTTTTTT. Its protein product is CASSLTADLGEKLFF. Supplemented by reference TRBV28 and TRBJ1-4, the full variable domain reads DVKVTQSSRYLVKRTGEKVFLECVQDMDHENMFWYRQDPGLGLRLIYFSYDVKMKEKGDIPEGYSVSREKKERFSLILESASTNQTSMYLCASSLTADLGEKLFFGSGTQLSVL.

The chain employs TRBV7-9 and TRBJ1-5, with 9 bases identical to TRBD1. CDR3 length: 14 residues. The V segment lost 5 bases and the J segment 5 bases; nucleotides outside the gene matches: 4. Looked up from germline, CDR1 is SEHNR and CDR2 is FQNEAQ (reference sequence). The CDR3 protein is CASSPTGGHQPQHF. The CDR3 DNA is TGTGCCAGCAGCCCGACAGGGGGACATCAGCCCCAGCATTTT.

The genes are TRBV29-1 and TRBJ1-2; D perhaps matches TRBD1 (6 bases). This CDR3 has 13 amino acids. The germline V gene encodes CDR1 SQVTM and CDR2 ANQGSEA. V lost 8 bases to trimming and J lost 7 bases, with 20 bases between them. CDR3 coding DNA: TGCAGCCCCGTATTGGGGGGGCGTTGTGGCTACACCTTC. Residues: CSPVLGGRCGYTF.

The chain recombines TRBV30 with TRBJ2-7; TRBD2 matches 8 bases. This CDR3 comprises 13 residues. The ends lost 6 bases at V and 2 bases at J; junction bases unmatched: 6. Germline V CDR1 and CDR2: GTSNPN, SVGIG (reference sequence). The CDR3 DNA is TGTGCCTGTGAGCGGGAGCTCACCTACGAGCAGTACTTC. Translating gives CACERELTYEQYF.

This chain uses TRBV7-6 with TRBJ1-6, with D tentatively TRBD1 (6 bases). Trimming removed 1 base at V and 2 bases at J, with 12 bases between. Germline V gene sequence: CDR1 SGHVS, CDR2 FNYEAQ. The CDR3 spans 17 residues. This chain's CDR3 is CASSLEGVQAYNSPLHF. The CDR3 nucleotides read TGTGCCAGCAGCTTAGAGGGGGTGCAGGCCTATAATTCACCCCTCCACTTT.

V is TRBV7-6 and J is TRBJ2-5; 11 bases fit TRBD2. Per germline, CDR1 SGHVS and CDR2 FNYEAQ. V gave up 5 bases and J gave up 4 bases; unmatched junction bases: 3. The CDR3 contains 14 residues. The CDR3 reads CASSLSGGAETQYF. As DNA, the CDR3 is TGTGCCAGCAGCCTTAGCGGGGGGGCAGAGACCCAGTACTTC.

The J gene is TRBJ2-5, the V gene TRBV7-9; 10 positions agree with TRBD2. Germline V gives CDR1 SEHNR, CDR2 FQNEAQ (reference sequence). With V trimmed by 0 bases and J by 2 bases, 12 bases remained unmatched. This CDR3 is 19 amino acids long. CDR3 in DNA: TGTGCCAGCAGCTTAGCTGCCCTAGCGGGGGTAGCACCGCAAGAGACCCAGTACTTC. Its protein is CASSLAALAGVAPQETQYF.